This T cell receptor beta chain came from a study of cytomegalovirus exposure and HLA in healthy donors. A note on this clone: Its specificity is not known.

Clones were read by immunoSEQ multiplex PCR, and TCRdb kept only the in-frame ones, dropping some. The repertoire holds 100,000 to 150,000 clones, with more than 95% as singletons. Germline CDR1 and CDR2: LNHNV and YYDKDF (reference sequence). The ends were cut back, 1 base at V and 5 bases at J, with 12 bases in the middle. The CDR3 has 14 residues. Among the 120 or so subjects of the validation cohort, separate from the approximately 660-subject first cohort, were the donors. The study, taken as a whole, reports: CMV antigen specificity of a few CMV-associated chains was confirmed in vitro. The authors enumerated 150 to 200 TCR beta chains as linked to cytomegalovirus. Subsequent analysis of the 100 to 150 validation repertoires found a tendency for first-cohort TCR clusters to co-occur.

The chain has TRBV15 and TRBJ2-7, with D maybe TRBD2 (7 bases). The sample comprised PBMCs. This sequence was found in a man aged 18 to 29 in good health and CMV-seronegative. DNA of the CDR3: TGTGCCACCAGCAGAGTCGGAGGGGGGGACGAGCAGTACTTC. Translated: CATSRVGGGDEQYF.